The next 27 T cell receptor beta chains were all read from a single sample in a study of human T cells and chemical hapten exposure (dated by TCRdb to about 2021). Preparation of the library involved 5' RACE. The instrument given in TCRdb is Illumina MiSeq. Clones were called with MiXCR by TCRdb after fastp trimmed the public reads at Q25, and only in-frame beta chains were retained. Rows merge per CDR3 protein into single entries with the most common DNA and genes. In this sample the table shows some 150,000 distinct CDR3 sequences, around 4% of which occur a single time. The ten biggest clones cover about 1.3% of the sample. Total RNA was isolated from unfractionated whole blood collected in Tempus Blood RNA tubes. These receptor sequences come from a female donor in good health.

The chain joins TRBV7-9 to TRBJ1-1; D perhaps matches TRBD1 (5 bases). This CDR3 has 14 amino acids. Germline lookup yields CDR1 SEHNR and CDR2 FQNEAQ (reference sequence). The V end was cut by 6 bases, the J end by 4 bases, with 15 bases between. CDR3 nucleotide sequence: TGTGCCAGCAGACCGGGAGGGGCGCGCACTGAAGCTTTCTTT. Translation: CASRPGGARTEAFF.

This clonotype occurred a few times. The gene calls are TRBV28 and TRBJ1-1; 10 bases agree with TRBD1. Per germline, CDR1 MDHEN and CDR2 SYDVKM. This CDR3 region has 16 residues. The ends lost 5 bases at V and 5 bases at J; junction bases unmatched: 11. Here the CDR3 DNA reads TGTGCCAGCAGTCAAGCCTCCTGGGACAGGGGAACTGAAGCTTTCTTT. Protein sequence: CASSQASWDRGTEAFF.

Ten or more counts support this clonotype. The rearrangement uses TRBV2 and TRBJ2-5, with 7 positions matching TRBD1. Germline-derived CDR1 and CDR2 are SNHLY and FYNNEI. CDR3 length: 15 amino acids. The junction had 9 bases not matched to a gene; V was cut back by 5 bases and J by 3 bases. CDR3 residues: CASSYRGSMEETQYF. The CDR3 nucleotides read TGTGCCAGCAGTTACAGGGGAAGTATGGAAGAGACCCAGTACTTC.

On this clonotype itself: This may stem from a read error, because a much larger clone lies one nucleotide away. The CDR3, as DNA: TGCAGTCACGGGTCGGCGCGGGGGGACAACAATGAGCAGTTCTTC. Protein sequence: CSHGSARGDNNEQFF. The chain links TRBV29-1 to TRBJ2-1; 8 nucleotides match TRBD2. The CDR3 is 15 amino acids. Germline lookup yields CDR1 SQVTM and CDR2 ANQGSEA.

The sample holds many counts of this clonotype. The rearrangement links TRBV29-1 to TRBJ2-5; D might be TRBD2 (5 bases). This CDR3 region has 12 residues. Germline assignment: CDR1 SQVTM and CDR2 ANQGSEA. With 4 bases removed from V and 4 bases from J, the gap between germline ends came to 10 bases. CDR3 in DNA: TGCAGCGTTGCCGGGGTTGGAGAGACCCAGTACTTC. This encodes CSVAGVGETQYF.

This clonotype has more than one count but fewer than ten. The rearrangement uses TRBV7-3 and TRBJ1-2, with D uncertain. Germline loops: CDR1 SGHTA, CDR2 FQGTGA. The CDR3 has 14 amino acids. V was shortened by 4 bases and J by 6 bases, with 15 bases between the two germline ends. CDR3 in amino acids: CASSSTGKNDGYTF. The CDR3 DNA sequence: TGTGCCAGCAGCTCCACCGGGAAGAACGATGGCTACACCTTC.

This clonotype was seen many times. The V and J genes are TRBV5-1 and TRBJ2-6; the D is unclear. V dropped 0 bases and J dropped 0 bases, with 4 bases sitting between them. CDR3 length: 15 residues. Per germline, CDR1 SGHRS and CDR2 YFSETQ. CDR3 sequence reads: CASSLGYSGANVLTF. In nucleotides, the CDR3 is TGCGCCAGCAGCTTGGGGTACTCTGGGGCCAACGTCCTGACTTTC.

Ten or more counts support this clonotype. The CDR3 is CATGGTPTGELFF. The CDR3 DNA reads TGTGCCACAGGGGGGACTCCCACCGGGGAGCTGTTTTTT. The V gene is TRBV10-3, the J gene TRBJ2-2; D possibly corresponds to TRBD1 (7 bases). V dropped 10 bases and J dropped 4 bases, with 13 bases sitting between them. Germline lookup yields CDR1 ENHRY and CDR2 SYGVKD. The CDR3 has 13 residues.

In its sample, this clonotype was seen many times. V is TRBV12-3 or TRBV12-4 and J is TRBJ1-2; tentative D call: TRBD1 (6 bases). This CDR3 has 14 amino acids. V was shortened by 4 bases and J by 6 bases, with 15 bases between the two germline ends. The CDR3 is CASSSPSGAHGYTF. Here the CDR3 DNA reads TGTGCCAGCAGTTCCCCTTCAGGGGCCCATGGCTACACCTTC.

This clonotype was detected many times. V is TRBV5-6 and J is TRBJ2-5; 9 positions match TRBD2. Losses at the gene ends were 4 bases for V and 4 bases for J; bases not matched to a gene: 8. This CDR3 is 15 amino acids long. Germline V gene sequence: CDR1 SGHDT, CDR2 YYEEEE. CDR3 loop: CASSARGAGGETQYF. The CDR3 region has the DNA TGTGCCAGCAGCGCCCGGGGAGCGGGGGGAGAGACCCAGTACTTC.

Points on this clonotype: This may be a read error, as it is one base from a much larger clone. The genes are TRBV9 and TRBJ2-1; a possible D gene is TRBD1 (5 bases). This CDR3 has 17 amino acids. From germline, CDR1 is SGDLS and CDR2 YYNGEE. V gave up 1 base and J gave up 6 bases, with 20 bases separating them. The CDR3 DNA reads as TGTGCCAGCAGCGTATCCCCCTGGGCAGGGAATTCCAATGAGCAGTTCTTC. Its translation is CASSVSPWAGNSNEQFF.

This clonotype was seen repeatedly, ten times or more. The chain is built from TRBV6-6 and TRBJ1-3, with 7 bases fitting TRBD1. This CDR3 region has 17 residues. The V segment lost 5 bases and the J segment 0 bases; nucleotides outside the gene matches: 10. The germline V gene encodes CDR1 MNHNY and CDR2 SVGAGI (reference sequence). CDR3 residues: CASSRTGARSSGNTIYF. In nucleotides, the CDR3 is TGTGCCAGCAGTCGGACAGGCGCCCGGAGCTCTGGAAACACCATATATTTT.

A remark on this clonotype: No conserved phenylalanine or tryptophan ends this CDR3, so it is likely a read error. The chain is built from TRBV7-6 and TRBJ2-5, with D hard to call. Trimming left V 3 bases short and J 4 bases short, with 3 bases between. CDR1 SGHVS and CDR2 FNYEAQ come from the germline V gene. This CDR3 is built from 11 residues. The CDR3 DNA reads TGTGCCAGCAGCTTGTCAGAGACCCAGTACTAC. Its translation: CASSLSETQYY.

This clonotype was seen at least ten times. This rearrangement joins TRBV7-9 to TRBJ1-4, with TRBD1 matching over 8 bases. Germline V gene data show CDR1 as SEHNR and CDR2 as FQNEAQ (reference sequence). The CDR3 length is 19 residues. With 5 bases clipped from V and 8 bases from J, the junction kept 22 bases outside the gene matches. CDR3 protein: CASSKKGFQGADVDEKLFF. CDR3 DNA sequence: TGTGCCAGCAGCAAAAAGGGGTTCCAGGGGGCCGATGTTGACGAAAAACTGTTTTTT. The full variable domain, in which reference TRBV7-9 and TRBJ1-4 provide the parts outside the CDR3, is DTGVSQNPRHKITKRGQNVTFRCDPISEHNRLYWYRQTLGQGPEFLTYFQNEAQLEKSRLLSDRFSAERPKGSFSTLEIQRTEQGDSAMYLCASSKKGFQGADVDEKLFFGSGTQLSVL.

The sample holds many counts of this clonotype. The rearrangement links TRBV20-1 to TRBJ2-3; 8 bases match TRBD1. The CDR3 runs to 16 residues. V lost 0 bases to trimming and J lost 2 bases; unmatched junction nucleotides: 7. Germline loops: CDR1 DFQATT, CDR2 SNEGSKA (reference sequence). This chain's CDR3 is CSARDPDRVDTDTQYF. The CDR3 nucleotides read TGCAGTGCTAGAGATCCGGACAGGGTCGACACAGATACGCAGTATTTT.

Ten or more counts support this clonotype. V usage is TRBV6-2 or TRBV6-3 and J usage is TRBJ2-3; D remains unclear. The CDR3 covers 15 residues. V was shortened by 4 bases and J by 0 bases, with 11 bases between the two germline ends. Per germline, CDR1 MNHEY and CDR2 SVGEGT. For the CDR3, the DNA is TGTGCCAGCAGTTCCGGACGGGCTAGCACAGATACGCAGTATTTT. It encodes CASSSGRASTDTQYF.

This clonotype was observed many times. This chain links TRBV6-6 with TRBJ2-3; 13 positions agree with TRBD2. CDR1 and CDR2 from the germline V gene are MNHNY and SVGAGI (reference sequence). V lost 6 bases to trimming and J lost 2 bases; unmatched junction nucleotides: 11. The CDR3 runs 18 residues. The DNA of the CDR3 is TGTGCCAGCAGCGCCGCCCGACTAGCGGGGGGACCCACAGATACGCAGTATTTT. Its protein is CASSAARLAGGPTDTQYF.

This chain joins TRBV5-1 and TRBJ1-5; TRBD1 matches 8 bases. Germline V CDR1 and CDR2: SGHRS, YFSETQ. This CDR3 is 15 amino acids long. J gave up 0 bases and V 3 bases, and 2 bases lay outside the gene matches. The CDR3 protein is CASSWTGLSNQPQHF. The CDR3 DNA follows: TGCGCCAGCAGCTGGACAGGGCTTAGCAATCAGCCCCAGCATTTT.

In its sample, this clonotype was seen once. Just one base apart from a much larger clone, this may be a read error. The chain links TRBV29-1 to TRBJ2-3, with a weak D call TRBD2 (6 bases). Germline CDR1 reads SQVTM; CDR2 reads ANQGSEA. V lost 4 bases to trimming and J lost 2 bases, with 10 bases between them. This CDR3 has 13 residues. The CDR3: CSVVWGDTDTQYF. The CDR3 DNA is TGCAGCGTTGTTTGGGGGGACACAGATACGCAGTATTTT.

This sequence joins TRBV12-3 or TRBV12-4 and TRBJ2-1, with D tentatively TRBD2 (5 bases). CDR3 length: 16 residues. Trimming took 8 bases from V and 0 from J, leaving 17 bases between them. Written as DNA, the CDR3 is TGTGCCAGCCGAAGCCCCGGGGTTCGCTCCTACAATGAGCAGTTCTTC. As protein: CASRSPGVRSYNEQFF.

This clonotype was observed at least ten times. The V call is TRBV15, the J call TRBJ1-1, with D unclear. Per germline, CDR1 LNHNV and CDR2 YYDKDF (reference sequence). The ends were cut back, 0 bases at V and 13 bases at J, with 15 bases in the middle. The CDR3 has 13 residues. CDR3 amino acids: CATSRDGVGFGFF. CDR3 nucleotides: TGTGCCACCAGCAGAGATGGGGTAGGGTTTGGTTTCTTT.

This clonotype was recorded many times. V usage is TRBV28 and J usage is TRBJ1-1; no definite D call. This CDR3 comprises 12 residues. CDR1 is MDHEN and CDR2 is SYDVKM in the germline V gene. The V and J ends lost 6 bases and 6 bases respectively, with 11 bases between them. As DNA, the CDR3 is TGTGCCAGCAGCCTCACACCGCCTGAAGCTTTCTTT. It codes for CASSLTPPEAFF.

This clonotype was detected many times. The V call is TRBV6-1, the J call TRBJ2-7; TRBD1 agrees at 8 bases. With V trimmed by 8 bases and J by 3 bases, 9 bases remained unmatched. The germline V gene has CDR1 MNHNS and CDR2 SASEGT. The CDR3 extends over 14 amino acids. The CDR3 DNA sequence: TGTGCCAGCGGACGGACAGGGACAATCTACGAGCAGTACTTC. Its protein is CASGRTGTIYEQYF.

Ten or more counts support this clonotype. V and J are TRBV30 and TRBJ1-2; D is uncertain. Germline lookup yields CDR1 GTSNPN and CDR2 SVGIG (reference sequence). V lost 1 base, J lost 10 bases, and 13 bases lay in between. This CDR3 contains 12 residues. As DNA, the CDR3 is TGTGCCTGGAGTGATAGGTTTCGGCTCTACACCTTC. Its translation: CAWSDRFRLYTF.

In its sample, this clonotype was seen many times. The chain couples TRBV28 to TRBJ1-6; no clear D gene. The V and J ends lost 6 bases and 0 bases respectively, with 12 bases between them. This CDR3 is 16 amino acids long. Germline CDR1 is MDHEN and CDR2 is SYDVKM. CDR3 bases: TGTGCCAGCAGACTACACCAGAGCTCCTATAATTCACCCCTCCACTTT. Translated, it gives CASRLHQSSYNSPLHF.

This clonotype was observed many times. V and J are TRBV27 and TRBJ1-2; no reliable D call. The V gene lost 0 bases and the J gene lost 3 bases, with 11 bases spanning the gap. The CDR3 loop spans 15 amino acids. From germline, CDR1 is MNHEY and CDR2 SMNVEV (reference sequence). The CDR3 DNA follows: TGTGCCAGCAGTTTATCGCCAGGTGGTCACTATGGCTACACCTTC. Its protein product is CASSLSPGGHYGYTF.

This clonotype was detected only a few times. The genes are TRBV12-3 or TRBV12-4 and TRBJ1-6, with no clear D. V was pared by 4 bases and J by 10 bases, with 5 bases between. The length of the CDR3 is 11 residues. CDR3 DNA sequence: TGTGCCAGCAGTTGCGGATCACCCCTCCACTTT. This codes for CASSCGSPLHF.